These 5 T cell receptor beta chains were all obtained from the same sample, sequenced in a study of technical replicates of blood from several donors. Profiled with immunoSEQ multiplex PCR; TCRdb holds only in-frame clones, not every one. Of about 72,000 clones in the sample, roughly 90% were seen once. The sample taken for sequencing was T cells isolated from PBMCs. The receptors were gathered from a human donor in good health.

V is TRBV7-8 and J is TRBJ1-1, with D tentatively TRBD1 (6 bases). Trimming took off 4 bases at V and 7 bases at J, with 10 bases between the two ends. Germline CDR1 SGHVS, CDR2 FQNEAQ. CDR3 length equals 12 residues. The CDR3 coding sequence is TGTGCCAGCAGCTGGGAGGGGGGTGAAGCTTTCTTT. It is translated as CASSWEGGEAFF.

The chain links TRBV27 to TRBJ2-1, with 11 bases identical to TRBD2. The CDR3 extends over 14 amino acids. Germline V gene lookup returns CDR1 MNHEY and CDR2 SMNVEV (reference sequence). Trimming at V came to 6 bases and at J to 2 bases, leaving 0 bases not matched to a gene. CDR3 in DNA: TGTGCCAGCAGGGGACTAGCGGCCTACAATGAGCAGTTCTTC. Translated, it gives CASRGLAAYNEQFF.

The CDR3 nucleotides read TGTGCCAGCAGCGCGCCCAAAGAGACCCAGTACTTC. The encoded protein is CASSAPKETQYF. This rearrangement joins TRBV25-1 to TRBJ2-5; D remains unclear. The V gene's germline CDR1 is MGHDK and CDR2 SYGVNS. This CDR3 has 12 residues. The V end lost 6 bases, the J end lost 3 bases, and 8 bases lay between the germline ends.

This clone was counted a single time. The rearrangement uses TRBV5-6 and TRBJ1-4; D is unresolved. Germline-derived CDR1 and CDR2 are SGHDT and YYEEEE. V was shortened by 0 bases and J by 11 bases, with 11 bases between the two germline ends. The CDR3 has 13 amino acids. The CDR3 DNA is TGTGCCAGCAGCTTGGTAGCAGTCGGGAAACTGTTTTTT. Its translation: CASSLVAVGKLFF.

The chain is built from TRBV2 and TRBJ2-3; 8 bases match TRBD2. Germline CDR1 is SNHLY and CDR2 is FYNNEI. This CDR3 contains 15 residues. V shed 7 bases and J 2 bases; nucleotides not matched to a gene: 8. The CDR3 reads CASIPLAGFTDTQYF. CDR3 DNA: TGTGCCAGCATACCCCTAGCGGGCTTCACAGATACGCAGTATTTT.